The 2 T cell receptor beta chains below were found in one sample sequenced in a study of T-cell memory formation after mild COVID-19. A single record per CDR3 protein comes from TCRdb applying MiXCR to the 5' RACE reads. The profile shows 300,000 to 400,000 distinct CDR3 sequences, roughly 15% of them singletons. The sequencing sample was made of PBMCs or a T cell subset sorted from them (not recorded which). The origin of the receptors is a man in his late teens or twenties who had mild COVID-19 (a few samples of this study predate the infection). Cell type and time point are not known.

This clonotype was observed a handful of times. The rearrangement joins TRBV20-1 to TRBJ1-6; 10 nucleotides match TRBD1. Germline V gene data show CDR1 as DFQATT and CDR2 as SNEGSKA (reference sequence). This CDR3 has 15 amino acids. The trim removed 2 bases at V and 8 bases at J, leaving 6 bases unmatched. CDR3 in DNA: TGCAGTGCTAGACGGGACAGGGGTCTACATTCACCCCTCCACTTT. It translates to CSARRDRGLHSPLHF.

The CDR3 nucleotides read TGCGCCAGCAGCCGCATGCGTTCAGGGTCGAACACTGAAGCTTTCTTT. Residues: CASSRMRSGSNTEAFF. The chain employs TRBV4-1 and TRBJ1-1, with D possibly TRBD1 on 5 matching bases. Germline CDR1 is MGHRA and CDR2 is YSYEKL. The length of the CDR3 is 16 residues. With 4 bases removed from V and 1 base from J, the gap between germline ends came to 16 bases.